This T cell receptor (beta chain) was sequenced in a study of cytomegalovirus exposure and HLA in healthy donors (TCRdb year 2017). Broadly, across the study: An earlier analysis of roughly 500 of the donors reported 250 to 300 Gb of sequence data and 117 million unique TCR beta sequences from some 180 million T cells. Approximately 300 gigabases of sequencing data and approximately 92 million unique TCR sequences made up an early release that covered 640 HLA-typed donors. Among the roughly 390 genotyped donors, around 81% belonged to the genetic ancestry cluster associated with self-reported Caucasian donors. The aim of the study was to test whether cataloging public T cell receptors could identify signatures of past pathogen exposure. The study used immunosequencing to profile the T cell repertoires of hundreds of subjects and linked those repertoires to cytomegalovirus serostatus. A separate validation cohort of 90 to 150 different subjects was used in addition to the roughly 620-subject first cohort. High-throughput TCR immunosequencing, statistical association of individual TCRs with disease status, and machine learning were combined to predict cytomegalovirus infection status. A later analysis re-examined previously published TCR beta repertoires from more than 550 donors and added high-resolution HLA genotyping to investigate patterns of TCR occurrence. Rather than drawing on any new phenotypic data, the later analysis identified candidate immune exposures from TCR beta sequences and the way those sequences occurred across donors. An earlier analysis of several hundred of the donors applied high-throughput TCR beta sequencing to assess whether each TCR beta V gene segment acted as functional or pseudogenic. Donor age, sex, ethnicity and CMV serostatus were compiled together with the repertoire data. Genome-wide SNP genotypes for about 65% of the roughly 670 donors were used in a later genetic analysis, which treated that subset as a discovery cohort. All discovery cohort repertoires had been generated on a single sequencing platform. HLA typing covered class I and class II loci at four-digit resolution. Typing coverage differed by locus: A, B, C, DRB1 and DQB1 were typed in about 620-640 donors, DQA1 in 522, DPA1 in 600 to 610, and DPB1 in 450 to 490. Because of strong linkage in the cohort, roughly five DR-DQ haplotypes were treated as single units for association and clustering. Among some 410 genotyped donors of the cohort, an average of roughly 240,000 unique TCR beta nucleotide sequences were sequenced per donor, around a sixth of them non-productive.

In total, roughly 670 healthy bone marrow donors made up the cohort. All cohort members were sampled while nominally healthy, although unrecorded immune exposures were likely present. CMV serostatus was positive for more than 250 and negative for about half of the 666 cohort members, and was not recorded for this donor. A peripheral blood sample was collected from each donor, and TCR beta sequencing was performed on peripheral blood mononuclear cells. Genomic DNA extraction from the blood cell samples was performed with the Qiagen DNeasy Blood Extraction Kit. The full study reports these points: HLA typing was unavailable for some donors at each locus, so association tests used only the typed subset. Three of the identified cytomegalovirus-associated TCR beta chains were confirmed in vitro to be specific for cytomegalovirus antigens. Because the 87-base-pair reads could not distinguish some IMGT-functional V segments, including TRBV6-2 and TRBV6-3, those segments were excluded. Compared with equally common non-associated chains, HLA-associated TCR beta chains in a later analysis were more clonally expanded and had lower generation probabilities. Most CMV-associated TCR beta chains appeared to be HLA-restricted in a later analysis, and the HLA associations seemed to be driven largely by CMV exposure. The presence/absence analyses assumed that sequencing depth was roughly uniform across donors, and that assumption may not be true. According to the authors, the approach could potentially be generalized to other disease states and immunological phenotypes. A total of 150 to 200 TCR beta chains were listed by the study as associated with cytomegalovirus. A later genetic analysis reported fewer N-insertions in productive TCRs among donors in an Asian-associated ancestry cluster than the roughly 670-donor mean. Because counts were too low, about 18 rarely observed V segments, including chromosome 9 orphons, were excluded from the earlier analysis of about 500 of the donors. Linkage disequilibrium might explain the correlated functional status among segregating V segments, but an unknown experimental factor could not be excluded. When HLA alleles, especially DR and DQ, strongly co-occurred, attributing TCR associations to individual alleles was difficult. A cluster of highly shared sequence variants was judged likely to be a technical artifact of the sequencing pipeline. V-gene and J-gene trimming of TCR beta chains was associated with a missense DCLRE1C variant in a later genetic analysis, and the association was replicated in an independent cohort. In a later analysis, some 18,000 TCR beta sequences were associated with specific HLA alleles at a false discovery rate of 0.05. Only TCR beta chains were sequenced in this cohort, and the absence of alpha or paired-chain data limited detectable features. Across donors, most TCR sequences were observed very rarely, whereas some public TCRs were present in many individuals. The classifier was reported to diagnose cytomegalovirus status with high specificity and sensitivity in both the original cohort and the validation cohort. Several of the top co-occurrence clusters appeared to be linked to parvovirus B19, influenza, CMV and Epstein-Barr virus, according to a later analysis. A later analysis found that TCR association rates varied across HLA loci, with DRB1 alleles showing the most associated TCRs and HLA-C alleles the fewest. The only immune exposure information available for the cohort was CMV serostatus. An earlier analysis of roughly 570 of the donors showed that most TCR beta V segments appeared in productive rearrangements either about 87% or about 30% of the time, which broadly matched IMGT annotations. A further reported finding was that TCR beta sequences accurately predicted the HLA-A and HLA-B alleles for most subjects in the first cohort.

The library was produced with the immunoSEQ multiplex PCR assay. For the multiplex PCR, a mixture combining 60 forward primers for TCR Vbeta segments and 13 reverse primers for TCR Jbeta segments was used. A multiplex PCR assay on genomic DNA amplified the CDR3 region of rearranged TCR beta genes. Amplified TCR beta libraries were sequenced as 87-base-pair reads on the Illumina HiSeq System. As for how the authors treated the data: Across the 670 or so repertoires, a later analysis counted about 81 million unique TCR beta chains, around 11 million of which were shared by at least two donors. Raw reads were error-corrected and collapsed into unique sequences with a nearest-neighbor algorithm that merged closely related sequences to remove PCR and sequencing errors. V, D and J gene segments were assigned by aligning CDR3 sequences to IMGT reference sequences. For a sequence to be retained, a match of at least six nucleotides was required to both a V gene segment and a J gene segment. Rearrangements were classified as productive when the CDR3 lacked stop codons and remained in frame with V and J, and all other rearrangements were classified as non-productive. Following IMGT convention, CDR3 was defined as the stretch from the second conserved V-encoded cysteine up to the conserved J-encoded phenylalanine. In an earlier analysis of just under 600 of the donors, sequences lacking an unambiguous match to a single V gene segment were excluded. In an earlier analysis of approximately 590 of the donors, V segments were called functional above 56.7% productive rearrangements and were called segregating when the between-donor standard deviation exceeded 5%. A statistical classification framework was developed to diagnose cytomegalovirus status using the catalog of TCR beta chain sequences. V and J gene assignment, in a later analysis, came from comparing TCR nucleotide sequences with IMGT/GENE-DB human TR gene sequences. A later analysis assigned CDR3 sequences and most-parsimonious VDJ recombination scenarios with the TCRdist pipeline. In a later analysis, each TCR beta chain was defined by its CDR3 amino acid sequence together with its V-gene family, and reads lacking a unique V-gene family were excluded. To address suspected cross-contamination and a sequencing artifact, a later analysis removed around 600 highly shared, low-generation-probability nucleotide sequences. In a later analysis, a clonal expansion index for each public chain was calculated from normalized within-repertoire ranks of inferred template counts. In a later analysis, generation probabilities were computed with a VDJ recombination model fitted to out-of-frame rearrangements, and the resulting probabilities were checked against IGoR. Hypergeometric tests were used in a later analysis to score TCR-TCR, TCR-HLA and TCR-CMV co-occurrence, with a repertoire-size bias correction applied to the TCR pairs. False discovery rates were estimated in a later analysis by permuting HLA or CMV assignments 20 times. In a later analysis, co-occurring TCRs were grouped with DBSCAN, and TCRdist sequence similarity was added when clustering was performed within HLA-allele-positive subsets. Repertoires with fewer than 30,000 or more than 120,000 public chains were left out of co-occurrence clustering, as were five repertoires with anomalous nucleotide sharing. TCRdb re-hosts the immuneACCESS table, in-frame sequences only. Its copies lack some clones; in the studies checked, an unresolved V gene accounts for under half of them, and the cause for the rest is not known. V, J and clone size are those of that table, while D and trimming were read from the DNA. The sample profile shows some 130,000 clones; approximately 62% of them were found once. The ten largest make up under 2% of the sample.

On this clone itself: The antigen it binds to is not known. It has no much larger one-base neighbor in the sample; base qualities were not kept.

The germline V gene supplies CDR1 SGHTA and CDR2 FQGTGA. From its cysteine to its phenylalanine, the CDR3 spans 17 amino acids. Only the CDR3 part of the read is kept: 51 bases, read in frame from the first base. Trimming removed 4 bases from V and 0 bases from J; the gene matches leave 2 bases unexplained. Sequencing input: PBMCs. This clonotype originated in a human donor in good health. The chain joins TRBV7-3 to TRBJ2-3, with 15 junctional bases fitting TRBD2. The CDR3 sequence is CASSWTSGRGSTDTQYF. The nucleotide sequence reads TGTGCCAGCAGCTGGACTAGCGGGAGGGGTAGCACAGATACGCAGTATTTT. The variable domain in full, with residues beyond the CDR3 obtained from the reference TRBV7-3 and TRBJ2-3 genes, is GAGVSQTPSNKVTEKGKYVELRCDPISGHTALYWYRQSLGQGPEFLIYFQGTGAADDSGLPNDRFFAVRPEGSVSTLKIQRTERGDSAVYLCASSWTSGRGSTDTQYFGPGTRLTVL.